This paragraph covers one TCR beta chain sequence. Its specific antigen is unknown. The sample holds no much larger clone one base away, and base qualities are not on file. The source of the sample is a study of cytomegalovirus exposure and HLA in healthy donors (dated by TCRdb to the late 2010s). Concerning the study at large: In an earlier analysis of 587 of the donors, 276 Gb of sequence data and just under 120 million unique TCR beta sequences from about 190 million T cells were reported. In a later genetic analysis, genome-wide SNP genotypes for about 65% of the roughly 670 donors were used, and that subset was treated as a discovery cohort. The genetic ancestry cluster associated with self-reported Caucasian donors included around 76% of the approximately 400 genotyped donors. In the later analysis, no new phenotypic data were used to find candidate immune exposures; instead, reliance was placed on TCR beta sequences and their occurrence across donors. High-throughput TCR immunosequencing, statistical association of individual TCRs with disease status, and machine learning were combined to predict cytomegalovirus infection status. To decide whether each TCR beta V gene segment behaved as functional or pseudogenic, an earlier analysis of fewer than 750 of the donors relied on high-throughput TCR beta sequencing. HLA typing included class I and class II loci at four-digit resolution. A later analysis re-analyzed previously published TCR beta repertoires from roughly 690 donors and added high-resolution HLA genotyping to study TCR occurrence patterns. Donor age, sex, ethnicity and CMV serostatus were compiled together with the repertoire data. The number of donors typed differed by locus, with 629-630 for A, B, C, DRB1 and DQB1, roughly 550 for DQA1, about 610 for DPA1, and over 400 for DPB1. The T cell repertoires of several hundred subjects were profiled by immunosequencing and related to cytomegalovirus serostatus. In addition to the first cohort of approximately 670 subjects, a separate validation cohort of under 150 different subjects was used. The aim of the study was to test whether cataloging public T cell receptors could identify signatures of past pathogen exposure. Several DR-DQ haplotypes were handled as single units for association and clustering because linkage in the cohort was strong. Among almost 400 genotyped donors of the cohort, an average of about 240,000 unique TCR beta nucleotide sequences were sequenced per donor, around 20% of them non-productive. An early release covering 550 to 700 HLA-typed donors comprised around 300 gigabases of sequencing data and around 86 million unique TCR sequences. Every repertoire in the discovery cohort had been generated on one and the same sequencing platform. Study-wide findings and limitations: Because counts were too low, roughly 16 rarely observed V segments, including chromosome 9 orphons, were excluded from the earlier analysis of 587 of the donors. Sequencing depth was assumed to be roughly uniform across donors in the presence/absence analyses, though that assumption may not hold. Immune exposure information for the cohort was limited to CMV serostatus. An earlier analysis of some 590 of the donors showed that most TCR beta V segments appeared in productive rearrangements either about 87% or about 30% of the time, which broadly matched IMGT annotations. Only TCR beta chains were sequenced in this cohort, and the absence of alpha or paired-chain data limited detectable features. According to a later genetic analysis, donors in an Asian-associated ancestry cluster had fewer N-insertions in productive TCRs than the roughly 670-donor mean. While some public TCRs were present in many individuals, most TCR sequences turned up only very rarely across donors. A later genetic analysis associated a missense DCLRE1C variant with V-gene and J-gene trimming of TCR beta chains, and an independent cohort replicated the association. A further reported finding was that TCR beta sequences accurately predicted the HLA-A and HLA-B alleles for most subjects in the first cohort. A later analysis found that TCR association rates varied across HLA loci, with DRB1 alleles showing the most associated TCRs and HLA-C alleles the fewest. In a later analysis, most CMV-associated TCR beta chains were found to appear HLA-restricted, with HLA associations seemingly driven largely by CMV exposure. In a later analysis, HLA-associated TCR beta chains were found to be more clonally expanded and to have lower generation probabilities than equally common non-associated chains. The classifier was reported to diagnose cytomegalovirus status with high specificity and sensitivity in both the original cohort and the validation cohort. Correlated functional status among segregating V segments might be attributable to linkage disequilibrium, but an unknown experimental factor could not be ruled out. Several of the top co-occurrence clusters appeared to be linked to parvovirus B19, influenza, CMV and Epstein-Barr virus, according to a later analysis. In vitro tests confirmed that three of the cytomegalovirus-associated TCR beta chains recognize cytomegalovirus antigens. A cluster of highly shared sequence variants was judged likely to be a technical artifact of the sequencing pipeline. Specific HLA alleles were associated with 16,951 TCR beta sequences at a false discovery rate of 0.05 in a later analysis. The 87-base-pair reads could not distinguish some IMGT-functional V segments, including TRBV6-2 and TRBV6-3, so those segments were excluded. When HLA alleles, especially DR and DQ, strongly co-occurred, attributing TCR associations to individual alleles was difficult. According to the authors, the approach could potentially be generalized to other disease states and immunological phenotypes. In the study, approximately 160 TCR beta chains were listed as associated with cytomegalovirus. Because some donors lacked HLA typing at each locus, the association tests relied only on the typed subset.

CDR1 and CDR2 (SGHTA, FQGNSA) derive from the germline V gene. CDR3 length: 15 amino acids, cysteine to phenylalanine. The DNA shown is the 45-base CDR3, in frame from base 1. V has 5 bases trimmed and J has 4 bases trimmed; junction bases matching no gene number 9. Library construction relied on the immunoSEQ multiplex PCR assay. For the multiplex PCR, a mixture combining 60 forward primers for TCR Vbeta segments and 13 reverse primers for TCR Jbeta segments was used. The CDR3 region of rearranged TCR beta genes was amplified from genomic DNA by a multiplex PCR assay. On the Illumina HiSeq System, the amplified TCR beta libraries were sequenced as 87-base-pair reads. Per the authors' processing: A later analysis tallied roughly 76 million unique TCR beta chains across the 550 to 850 repertoires, and around 10 million of those chains were shared by two or more donors. Raw reads were error-corrected and collapsed into unique sequences by a nearest-neighbor algorithm in which closely related sequences were merged to remove PCR and sequencing errors. Alignment of CDR3 sequences to IMGT reference sequences was used to assign V, D and J gene segments. For a sequence to be retained, a match of at least six nucleotides to both a V gene segment and a J gene segment was required. A rearrangement was called productive if the CDR3 had no stop codons and remained in frame with V and J, and every other rearrangement was called non-productive. CDR3 was defined by IMGT convention, running from the second conserved V-encoded cysteine to the conserved J-encoded phenylalanine. The earlier analysis of some 580 of the donors excluded any sequence lacking an unambiguous match to a single V gene segment. In an earlier analysis of approximately 590 of the donors, V segments were called functional above 56.7% productive rearrangements and were called segregating when the between-donor standard deviation exceeded 5%. A statistical classification framework was built for diagnosing cytomegalovirus status from the catalog of TCR beta chain sequences. In a later analysis, TCR nucleotide sequences were compared against IMGT/GENE-DB human TR gene sequences so that V and J genes could be assigned. Using the TCRdist pipeline, a later analysis assigned CDR3 sequences along with most-parsimonious VDJ recombination scenarios. A later analysis defined each TCR beta chain by its CDR3 amino acid sequence plus V-gene family, and excluded reads lacking a unique V-gene family. As a way to deal with suspected cross-contamination and a sequencing artifact, a later analysis dropped roughly 620 nucleotide sequences that were highly shared and had low generation probability. In a later analysis, a clonal expansion index was calculated for each public chain from normalized within-repertoire ranks of inferred template counts. In a later analysis, generation probabilities were computed with a VDJ recombination model fitted to out-of-frame rearrangements, and the resulting probabilities were checked against IGoR. A later analysis scored TCR-TCR, TCR-HLA and TCR-CMV co-occurrence with hypergeometric tests, applying a repertoire-size bias correction to TCR pairs. In a later analysis, false discovery rates were estimated by permuting HLA or CMV assignments 20 times. In a later analysis, co-occurring TCRs were grouped using DBSCAN, with TCRdist sequence similarity added in when clustering inside HLA-allele-positive subsets. Repertoires with fewer than 30,000 or more than 120,000 public chains were left out of co-occurrence clustering, as were roughly five repertoires with anomalous nucleotide sharing. Not all clones reach the TCRdb copy of this immuneACCESS table, which keeps in-frame sequences only. Checked studies attribute under half of the gap to unresolved V genes and leave the rest unexplained. The V and J calls and clone size come from that table; D and trimming were worked out from the DNA. The sample contains about 190,000 clones, under 80% of them found a single time. Over 4% of the sample lies in the top ten.

The cohort was made up of approximately 670 healthy bone marrow donors. At the time of sampling, all cohort members were nominally healthy, though unrecorded immune exposures were likely present. The donor was CMV seropositive and belonged to the group of 250 to 350 seropositive cohort members. Every donor gave a peripheral blood sample, and the peripheral blood mononuclear cells from that sample were used for TCR beta sequencing. Genomic DNA was extracted from the blood cell samples with the Qiagen DNeasy Blood Extraction Kit. The sequence was collected from a man aged 25 to 45 in good health and CMV-seropositive. Sequenced input: PBMCs. Recombination linked TRBV7-2 to TRBJ1-2, and 8 junction bases match TRBD1. At the DNA level, the sequence is TGTGCCAGCAGCCAGGGGGCAGGGGGCGCCTATGGCTACACCTTC. Translated, it reads CASSQGAGGAYGYTF.